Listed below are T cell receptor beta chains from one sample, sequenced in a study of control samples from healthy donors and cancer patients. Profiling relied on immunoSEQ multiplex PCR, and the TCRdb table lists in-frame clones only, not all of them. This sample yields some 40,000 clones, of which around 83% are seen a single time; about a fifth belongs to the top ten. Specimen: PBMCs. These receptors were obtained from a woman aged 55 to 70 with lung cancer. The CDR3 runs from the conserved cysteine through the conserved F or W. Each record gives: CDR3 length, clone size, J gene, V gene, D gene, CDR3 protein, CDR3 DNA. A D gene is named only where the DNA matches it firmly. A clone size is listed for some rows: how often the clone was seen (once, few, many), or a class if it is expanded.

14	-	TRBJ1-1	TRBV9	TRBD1	CASSPAGGWTEAFF	TGTGCCAGCAGCCCTGCAGGGGGCTGGACTGAAGCTTTCTTT
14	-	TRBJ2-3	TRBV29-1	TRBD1	CSVVVQGVADTQYF	TGCAGCGTTGTAGTACAGGGGGTCGCAGATACGCAGTATTTT
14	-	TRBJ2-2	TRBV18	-	CASSPRRGTGELFF	TGTGCCAGCTCACCTCGACGGGGTACCGGGGAGCTGTTTTTT
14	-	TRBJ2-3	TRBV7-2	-	CASSVGASTDTQYF	TGTGCCAGCAGCGTAGGGGCTAGCACAGATACGCAGTATTTT
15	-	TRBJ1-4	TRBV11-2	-	CASSLGDRGTGKLFF	TGTGCCAGCAGCTTAGGCGACAGAGGGACCGGAAAACTGTTTTTT
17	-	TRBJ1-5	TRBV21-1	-	CASTRRDRDYSNQPQHF	TGTGCCAGCACCAGGAGGGACAGGGACTATAGCAATCAGCCCCAGCATTTT
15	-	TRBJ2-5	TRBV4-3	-	CASSQTFSVQETQYF	TGCGCCAGCAGCCAAACCTTTAGCGTACAAGAGACCCAGTACTTC
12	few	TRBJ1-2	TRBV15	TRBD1	CATSIPGGGYTF	TGTGCCACCAGCATTCCAGGGGGCGGCTACACCTTC
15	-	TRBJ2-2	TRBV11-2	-	CASSPTGVAAGELFF	TGTGCCAGCAGCCCCACGGGAGTGGCGGCCGGGGAGCTGTTTTTT
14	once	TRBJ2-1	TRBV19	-	CASTKTSLYNEQFF	TGTGCCAGTACTAAAACTTCTCTTTACAATGAGCAGTTCTTC
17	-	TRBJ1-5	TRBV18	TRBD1	CASFTLGGTEVDQPQHF	TGTGCCAGCTTTACATTGGGGGGGACAGAAGTAGATCAGCCCCAGCATTTT
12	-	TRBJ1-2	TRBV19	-	CASMGDGLRYTF	TGTGCCAGTATGGGGGACGGTCTACGCTACACCTTC